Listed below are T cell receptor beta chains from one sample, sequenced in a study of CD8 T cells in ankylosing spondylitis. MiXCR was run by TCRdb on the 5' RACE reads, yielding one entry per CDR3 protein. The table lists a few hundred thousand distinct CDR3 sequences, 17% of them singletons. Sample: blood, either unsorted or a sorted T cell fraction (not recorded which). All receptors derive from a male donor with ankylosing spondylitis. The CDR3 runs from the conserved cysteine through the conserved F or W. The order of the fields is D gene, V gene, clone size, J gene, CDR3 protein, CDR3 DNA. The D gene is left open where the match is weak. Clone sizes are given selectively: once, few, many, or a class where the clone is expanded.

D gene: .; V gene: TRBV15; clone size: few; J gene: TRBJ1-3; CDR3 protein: CATRPTGSGNTIYF; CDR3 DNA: TGTGCCACCAGACCGACAGGCTCTGGAAACACCATATATTTT
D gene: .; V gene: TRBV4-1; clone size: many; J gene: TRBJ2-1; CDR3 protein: CASSQDPATYNEQFF; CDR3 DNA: TGCGCCAGCAGCCAAGATCCAGCGACCTACAATGAGCAGTTCTTC
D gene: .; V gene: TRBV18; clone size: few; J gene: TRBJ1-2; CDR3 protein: CASSPGSLESYGYTF; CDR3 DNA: TGTGCCAGCTCACCCGGGAGTTTGGAGTCTTATGGCTACACCTTC
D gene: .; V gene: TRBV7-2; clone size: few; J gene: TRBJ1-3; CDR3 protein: CASSPLIHSGNTIYF; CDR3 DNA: TGTGCCAGCAGCCCCTTGATCCACTCTGGAAACACCATATATTTT
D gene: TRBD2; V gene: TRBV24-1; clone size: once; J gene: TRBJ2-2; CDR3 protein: CATSDRLAGGLNTVELFF; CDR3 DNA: TGTGCCACCAGTGACCGTCTAGCGGGAGGTTTGAACACCGTGGAGCTGTTTTTT
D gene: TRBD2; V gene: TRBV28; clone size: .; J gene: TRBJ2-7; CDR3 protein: CASSFQGGVAYEQYF; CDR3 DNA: TGTGCCAGCAGTTTCCAGGGAGGGGTAGCCTACGAGCAGTACTTC
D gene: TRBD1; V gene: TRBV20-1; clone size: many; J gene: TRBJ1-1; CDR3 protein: CSAFTGGGEAFF; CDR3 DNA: TGCAGTGCTTTCACAGGGGGCGGAGAAGCTTTCTTT
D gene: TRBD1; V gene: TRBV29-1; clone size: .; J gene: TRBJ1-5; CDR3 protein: CSVAQGASNQPQHF; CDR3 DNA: TGCAGCGTCGCACAGGGGGCTAGCAATCAGCCCCAGCATTTT
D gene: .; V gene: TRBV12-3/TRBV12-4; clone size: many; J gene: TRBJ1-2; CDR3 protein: CASSLGYGYTF; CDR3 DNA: TGTGCCAGCAGCTTAGGTTATGGCTACACCTTC
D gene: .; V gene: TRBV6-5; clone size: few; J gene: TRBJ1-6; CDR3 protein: CASSYTFTEQGNSPLHF; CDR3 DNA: TGTGCCAGCAGCTACACCTTTACAGAGCAGGGAAATTCACCCCTCCACTTT
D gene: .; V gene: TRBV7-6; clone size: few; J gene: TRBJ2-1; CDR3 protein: CASSFQGGFYNEQFF; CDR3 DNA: TGTGCCAGCAGCTTTCAGGGCGGTTTCTACAATGAGCAGTTCTTC
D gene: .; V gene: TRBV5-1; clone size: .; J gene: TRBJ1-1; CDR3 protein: CASSTRGEGNTEAFF; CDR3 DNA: TGCGCCAGCAGCACCCGGGGAGAAGGGAACACTGAAGCTTTCTTT
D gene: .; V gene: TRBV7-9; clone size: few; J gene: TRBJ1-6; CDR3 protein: CASSLEDLPLHF; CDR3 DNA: TGTGCCAGCAGCTTAGAGGACCTACCCCTCCACTTT
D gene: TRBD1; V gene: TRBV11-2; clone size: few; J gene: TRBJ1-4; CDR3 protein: CASSTLGTGNEKLFF; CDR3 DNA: TGTGCCAGCAGCACCCTCGGGACAGGGAATGAAAAACTGTTTTTT
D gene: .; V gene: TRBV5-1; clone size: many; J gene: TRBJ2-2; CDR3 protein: CASTLAGGDTGELFF; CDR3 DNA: TGCGCCAGCACCCTGGCGGGTGGCGACACCGGGGAGCTGTTTTTT
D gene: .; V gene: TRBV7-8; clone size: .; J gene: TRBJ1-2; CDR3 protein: CASSAIDAWLSYGYTF; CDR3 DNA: TGTGCCAGCAGCGCCATTGACGCTTGGCTTTCCTATGGCTACACCTTC
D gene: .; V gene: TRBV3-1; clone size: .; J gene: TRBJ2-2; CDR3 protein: CASSPWSGKTGELFF; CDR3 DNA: TGTGCCAGCAGCCCGTGGTCTGGGAAAACCGGGGAGCTGTTTTTT
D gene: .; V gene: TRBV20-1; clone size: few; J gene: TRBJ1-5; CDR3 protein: CSARVEGNSNQPQHF; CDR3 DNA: TGCAGTGCTAGAGTAGAGGGCAATAGCAATCAGCCCCAGCATTTT
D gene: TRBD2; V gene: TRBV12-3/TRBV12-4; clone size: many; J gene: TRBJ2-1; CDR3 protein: CASRLAGGPNEQFF; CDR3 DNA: TGTGCCAGCAGACTAGCGGGAGGGCCCAATGAGCAGTTCTTC
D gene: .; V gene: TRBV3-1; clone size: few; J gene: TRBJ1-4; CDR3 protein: CASSPGGVATNEKLFF; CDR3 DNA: TGTGCCAGCAGCCCCGGGGGAGTTGCAACTAATGAAAAACTGTTTTTT
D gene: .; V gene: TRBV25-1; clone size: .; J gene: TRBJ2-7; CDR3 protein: CASSERRTTTLYEQYF; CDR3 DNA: TGTGCCAGCAGTGAACGGCGGACCACAACGCTCTACGAGCAGTACTTC
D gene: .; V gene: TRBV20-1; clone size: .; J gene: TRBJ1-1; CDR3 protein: CSARDPRGSEPKGEAFF; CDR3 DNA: TGCAGTGCTAGAGATCCTAGGGGTTCCGAGCCGAAGGGTGAAGCTTTCTTT
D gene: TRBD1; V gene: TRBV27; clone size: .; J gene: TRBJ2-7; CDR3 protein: CASSTSQGYEQYF; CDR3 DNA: TGTGCCAGCAGTACCTCACAGGGGTACGAGCAGTACTTC
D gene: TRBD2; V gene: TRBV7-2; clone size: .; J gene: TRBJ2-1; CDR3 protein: CASSSMSGSVFNEQFF; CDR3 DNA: TGTGCCAGCAGCTCCATGAGCGGGAGCGTTTTCAATGAGCAGTTCTTC
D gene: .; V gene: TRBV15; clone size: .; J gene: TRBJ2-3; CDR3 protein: CATSREPFMDTQYF; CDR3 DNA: TGTGCCACCAGCAGAGAGCCCTTTATGGATACGCAGTATTTT
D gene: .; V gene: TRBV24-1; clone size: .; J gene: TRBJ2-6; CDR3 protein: CATSESGTPSGANVLTF; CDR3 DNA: TGTGCCACCAGTGAATCCGGGACCCCCTCTGGGGCCAACGTCCTGACTTTC
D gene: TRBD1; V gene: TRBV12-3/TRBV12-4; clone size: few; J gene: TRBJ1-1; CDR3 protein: CASSLVRDRAFF; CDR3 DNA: TGTGCCAGCAGTTTAGTCCGGGACAGAGCTTTCTTT
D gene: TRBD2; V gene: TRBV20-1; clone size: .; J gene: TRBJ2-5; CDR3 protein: CSARDTPTSGGQETQYF; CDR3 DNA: TGCAGTGCTAGAGATACCCCGACTAGCGGGGGACAAGAGACCCAGTACTTC
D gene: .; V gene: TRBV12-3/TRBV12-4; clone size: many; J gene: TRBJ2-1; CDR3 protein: CASSLRDTFYNEQFF; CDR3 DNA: TGTGCCAGCAGCCTCCGAGACACATTTTACAATGAGCAGTTCTTC
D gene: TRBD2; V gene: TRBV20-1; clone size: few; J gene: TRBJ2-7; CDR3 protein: CSASTSGRSSYEQYF; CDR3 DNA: TGCAGTGCTAGTACTAGCGGGAGATCGTCCTACGAGCAGTACTTC
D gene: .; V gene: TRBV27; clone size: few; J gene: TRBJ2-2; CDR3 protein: CASSLALPTGELFF; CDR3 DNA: TGTGCCAGCAGTTTAGCCCTACCCACCGGGGAGCTGTTTTTT
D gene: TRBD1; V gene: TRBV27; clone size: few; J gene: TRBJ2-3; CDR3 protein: CASSRGGWTDTQYF; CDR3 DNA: TGTGCCAGCAGCAGAGGGGGCTGGACAGATACGCAGTATTTT
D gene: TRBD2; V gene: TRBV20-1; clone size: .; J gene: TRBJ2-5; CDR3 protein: CSARGTSGGLRETQYF; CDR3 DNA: TGCAGTGCTAGGGGGACTAGCGGGGGCCTTCGGGAGACCCAGTACTTC
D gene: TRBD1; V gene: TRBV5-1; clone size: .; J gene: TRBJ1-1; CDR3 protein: CASSKTRGTEPNTEAFF; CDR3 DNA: TGCGCCAGCAGCAAAACCCGTGGGACAGAGCCGAACACTGAAGCTTTCTTT
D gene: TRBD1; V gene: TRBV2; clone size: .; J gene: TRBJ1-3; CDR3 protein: CASRLTGAGNTIYF; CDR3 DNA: TGTGCCAGCAGGCTGACAGGGGCTGGAAACACCATATATTTT
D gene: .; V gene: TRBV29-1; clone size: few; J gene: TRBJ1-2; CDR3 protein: CSVPRDSSSGLHYGYTF; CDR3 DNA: .
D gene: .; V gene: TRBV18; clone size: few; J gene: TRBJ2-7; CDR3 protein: CASSLEAGIAYEQYF; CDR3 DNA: TGTGCCAGCTCACTAGAAGCAGGGATTGCCTACGAGCAGTACTTC
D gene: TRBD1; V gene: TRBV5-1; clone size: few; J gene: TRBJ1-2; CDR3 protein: CASSLAWTGDYGYTF; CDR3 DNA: TGCGCCAGCAGCTTGGCCTGGACAGGGGACTATGGCTACACCTTC
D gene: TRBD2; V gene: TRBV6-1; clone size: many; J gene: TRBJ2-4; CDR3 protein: CATIAGGVKNIQYF; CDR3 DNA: TGTGCCACCATAGCGGGGGGGGTCAAAAACATTCAGTACTTC
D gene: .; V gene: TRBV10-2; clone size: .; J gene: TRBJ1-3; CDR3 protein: CASSEPGQGNTIYF; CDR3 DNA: TGCGCCAGCAGTGAGCCCGGACAGGGAAACACCATATATTTT
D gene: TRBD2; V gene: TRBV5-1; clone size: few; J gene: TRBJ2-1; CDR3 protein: CASRPLSGAYNEQFF; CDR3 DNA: TGCGCCAGCAGGCCGTTGAGCGGGGCCTACAATGAGCAGTTCTTC
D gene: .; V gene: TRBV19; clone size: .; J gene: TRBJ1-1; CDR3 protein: CASALRTEAFF; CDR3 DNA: TGTGCCAGCGCCCTTCGCACTGAAGCTTTCTTT